Listed below are T cell receptor beta chains from one sample, sequenced in a study of cytomegalovirus exposure and HLA in healthy donors. The protocol was immunoSEQ multiplex PCR, while the TCRdb copy is restricted to in-frame clones and leaves out a portion. The sample includes about 160,000 clones, roughly 84% of them seen just once. The sample was PBMCs. The receptor source for this set is a man younger than 30 in good health and CMV-seronegative. CDR3s include the opening cysteine and the closing phenylalanine or tryptophan. The D gene is left open where the match is weak. Clone size is stated in some rows and not others, as once, few, many or a class when expanded.

>-|-|TRBV11-2|TRBJ1-4
TGTGCCAGCAGCCCCCAGGGTGGGGCTACTGAAAAACTGTTTTTT
CASSPQGGATEKLFF
>-|-|TRBV4-1|TRBJ1-2
TGCGCCAGCAGCCAACCCGCCCCGGAGGTTAGCTACACCTTC
CASSQPAPEVSYTF
>-|-|TRBV7-8|TRBJ1-6
TGTGCCAGCAGTCCCCCCGGGACTCTTAATTCACCCCTCCACTTT
CASSPPGTLNSPLHF
>-|TRBD1|TRBV10-3|TRBJ1-1
TGTGCCATCAGTGACGCAGGGGGCGGCAACACTGAAGCTTTCTTT
CAISDAGGGNTEAFF
>-|TRBD2|TRBV6-5|TRBJ2-1
TGTGCCAGCAGTACTAGCGGCATCCCCTACAATGAGCAGTTCTTC
CASSTSGIPYNEQFF
>-|-|TRBV5-1|TRBJ1-2
TGCGCCAGCAGCTTGGCCACAGCCTATGGCTACACCTTC
CASSLATAYGYTF
>-|TRBD1|TRBV19|TRBJ2-1
TGTGCCAGTACTCCAGGGGCCGGGACAGGGGTTTTCTATGAGCAGTTCTTC
CASTPGAGTGVFYEQFF
>-|-|TRBV28|TRBJ1-1
TGTGCCAGCAGTCGAGGCGAGAACACTGAAGCTTTCTTT
CASSRGENTEAFF
>-|-|TRBV6-5|TRBJ1-2
TGTGCCAGCAGTTACTCAGGGGACTATGGCTACACCTTC
CASSYSGDYGYTF
>-|-|TRBV18|TRBJ1-3
TGTGCCAGCTCACCAGGGGGGTCCTCTGGAAACACCATATATTTT
CASSPGGSSGNTIYF
>-|-|TRBV5-6|TRBJ2-2
TGTGCCAGCAGCGTACTACAGGGTATCGCCGGGGAGCTGTTTTTT
CASSVLQGIAGELFF
>-|TRBD2|TRBV7-3|TRBJ2-1
TGTGCCAGCAGCTTAAATGCGAGGGGACTAGCGGGACCTAGTGACAATGAGCAGTTCTTC
CASSLNARGLAGPSDNEQFF
>-|TRBD1|TRBV13|TRBJ1-1
TGTGCCAGCAGCTTGGGACAGCCGACTGAAGCTTTCTTT
CASSLGQPTEAFF
>-|-|TRBV2|TRBJ1-1
TGTGCCAGCAGTGACGCGGGGCGGGAAGCTTTCTTT
CASSDAGREAFF
>-|-|TRBV11-2|TRBJ2-5
TGTGCCAGCAGCTTAGGGGGCGCGGAGACCCAGTACTTC
CASSLGGAETQYF
>-|-|TRBV7-6|TRBJ2-1
TGTGCCAGCAGCCCCCGGACAGCCTACAATGAGCAGTTCTTC
CASSPRTAYNEQFF
>-|-|TRBV7-3|TRBJ2-3
TGTGCCAGCAGCCCCTCGACTAGTCCTACGCAGTATTTT
CASSPSTSPTQYF
>-|-|TRBV6-6|TRBJ1-1
TGTGCCAGCAGTTACTCCGGGGGGCCCGACACTGAAGCTTTCTTT
CASSYSGGPDTEAFF
>-|-|TRBV19|TRBJ1-5
TGTGCCAGTAGGCCTGCTCTCGGCAGGGTCAATCAGCCCCAGCATTTT
CASRPALGRVNQPQHF
>-|TRBD1|TRBV4-1|TRBJ1-1
TGCGCCAGCAGCCAAACCATCGAGGGGGCGCGGAACACTGAAGCTTTCTTT
CASSQTIEGARNTEAFF
>-|-|TRBV7-9|TRBJ1-4
TGTGCCAGCAGCCTGATGGGCGCAACTAATGAAAAACTGTTTTTT
CASSLMGATNEKLFF
>-|-|TRBV6-5|TRBJ2-7
TGTGCCAGCACTAGAGGAGGGACCCCCTACGAGCAGTACTTC
CASTRGGTPYEQYF
>-|-|TRBV7-3|TRBJ2-1
TGTGCCAGCAGCCCCCAAACCCCCGGCAGGGTGGATGAGCAGTTCTTC
CASSPQTPGRVDEQFF
>-|-|TRBV7-2|TRBJ2-1
TGTGCCAGCAGCTCCCAGTCGAGGTCATCCTACAATGAGCAGTTCTTC
CASSSQSRSSYNEQFF
>-|TRBD1|TRBV4-1|TRBJ1-1
TGCGCCAGCAGCCAGAGGCAGGGGGCCACTGAAGCTTTCTTT
CASSQRQGATEAFF
>-|TRBD2|TRBV5-3|TRBJ2-3
TGTGCCAGAAGCTTGAATTTGCTAGCGGGAACAGATACGCAGTATTTT
CARSLNLLAGTDTQYF
>-|TRBD1|TRBV19|TRBJ2-1
TGTGCCAGTAGTATTGCGGACAGGGGGCCGAATGAGCAGTTCTTC
CASSIADRGPNEQFF
>-|-|TRBV4-2|TRBJ1-4
TGTGCCAGCAGCCAAGACCGAGCGGGGGAATTCTCAACTAATGAAAAACTGTTTTTT
CASSQDRAGEFSTNEKLFF
>-|-|TRBV6-6|TRBJ1-6
TGTGCCAGCAGTTACTTGGCAGGGGATAATTCACCCCTCCACTTT
CASSYLAGDNSPLHF
>-|TRBD2|TRBV5-4|TRBJ2-2
TGTGCCAGCACCAAGCTCCCGGGGGGACACACCGGGGAGCTGTTTTTT
CASTKLPGGHTGELFF
>-|-|TRBV27|TRBJ1-5
TGTGCCAGCAGGACCGGGTGGGGCAATCAGCCCCAGCATTTT
CASRTGWGNQPQHF
>few|-|TRBV6-5|TRBJ1-4
TGTGCCAGCGCTAGGGCCGCAAGGGGAAAACTGTTTTTT
CASARAARGKLFF
>-|-|TRBV9|TRBJ2-1
TGTGCCAGCAGCGCGGACTCCGCTTACAATGAGCAGTTCTTC
CASSADSAYNEQFF
>-|TRBD2|TRBV19|TRBJ2-2
TGTGCCAGTAGCGGGAGGGCCCGGACCGGGGAGCTGTTTTTT
CASSGRARTGELFF
>-|TRBD2|TRBV18|TRBJ2-1
TGTGCCAGCTCAGCAGGGACTAGCGTCTACAATGAGCAGTTCTTC
CASSAGTSVYNEQFF
>-|TRBD2|TRBV28|TRBJ2-7
TGTGCCAGCAGCCAATGGTCTAGCGGAACTTCCTACGAGCAGTACTTC
CASSQWSSGTSYEQYF
>-|-|TRBV5-4|TRBJ2-7
TGTGCCAGCAGCATGGACACGTACGAGCAGTACTTC
CASSMDTYEQYF
>-|TRBD2|TRBV7-3|TRBJ2-7
TGTGCCAGCAGTGGGGGGGGGAGCTCCTACGAGCAGTACTTC
CASSGGGSSYEQYF
>-|-|TRBV11-2|TRBJ2-5
TGTGCCAGCAGCTCTCAGGGAGAGACCCAGTACTTC
CASSSQGETQYF
>-|-|TRBV27|TRBJ2-7
TGTGCCAGCGCGTCCTCGTACTTC
CASASSYF
>-|-|TRBV5-6|TRBJ2-2
TGTGCCAGCAGCCATCCGGACATTTCCGGGGAGCTGTTTTTT
CASSHPDISGELFF
>-|-|TRBV7-9|TRBJ2-7
TGTGCCAGCAGCCATGAGGGCTCCTACGAGCAGTACTTC
CASSHEGSYEQYF
>-|-|TRBV2|TRBJ2-5
TGTGCCAGCAGGGGACTGGAGACCCAGTACTTC
CASRGLETQYF
>once|TRBD1|TRBV14|TRBJ1-2
TGTGCCAGCAGCTGGACAGGGCGGGAAGGCTACACCTTC
CASSWTGREGYTF
>-|-|TRBV6-1|TRBJ1-2
TGTGCCAGCAGTGAACGGTACGGTCCAGGCAACTATGGCTACACCTTC
CASSERYGPGNYGYTF
>-|-|TRBV29-1|TRBJ1-1
TGCAGCGTTGAAGATGACAGAGTCACTGAAGCTTTCTTT
CSVEDDRVTEAFF
>few|-|TRBV28|TRBJ1-4
TGTGCCAGCAGTACCCCCCGGGGGGATAATGAAAAACTGTTTTTT
CASSTPRGDNEKLFF
>-|TRBD1|TRBV5-4|TRBJ2-3
TGTGCCAGCAGGAATCTCGGCCAGGGGGGCACAGATACGCAGTATTTT
CASRNLGQGGTDTQYF
>-|-|TRBV18|TRBJ1-1
TGTGCCAGCTCACCCTCCGAGAGCGCTTTCTTT
CASSPSESAFF
>-|-|TRBV7-9|TRBJ1-1
TGTGCCAGCAGCGATATGTGGGGCGGGGACACTGAAGCTTTCTTT
CASSDMWGGDTEAFF
>-|TRBD2|TRBV4-1|TRBJ2-7
TGCGCCAGCAGCCAAGTAGCGGGAGGGTCGATAGGAGACTACGAGCAGTACTTC
CASSQVAGGSIGDYEQYF
>-|-|TRBV18|TRBJ1-1
TGTGCCAGCTCACCAGGTAAGGGAGGTACTGAAGCTTTCTTT
CASSPGKGGTEAFF
>-|-|TRBV10-3|TRBJ1-6
TGTGCCATCAGTCCGGTTCTTGGTAATTCACCCCTCCACTTT
CAISPVLGNSPLHF
>-|-|TRBV7-8|TRBJ1-4
TGTGCCAGCAGCTCAGCCACGGGGGGTGCTTGGAAACTGTTTTTT
CASSSATGGAWKLFF
>few|-|TRBV7-2|TRBJ1-2
TGTGCCAGCAGTCCAGGGAAGGACTATGGCTACACCTTC
CASSPGKDYGYTF
>-|-|TRBV9|TRBJ2-7
TGTGCCAGCAGCGTAGGGCCAGGTCCTACCTACGAGCAGTACTTC
CASSVGPGPTYEQYF
>-|-|TRBV2|TRBJ1-5
TGTGCCAGCGGACACCGGGACATGGGCAATCAGCCCCAGCATTTT
CASGHRDMGNQPQHF
>-|TRBD1|TRBV2|TRBJ1-1
TGTGCCAGCAGCGGACAGGGGGCGAGGAACACTGAAGCTTTCTTT
CASSGQGARNTEAFF